Following are 28 T cell receptor beta chains from one sample sequenced in a study of identifying expanded T cells in peripheral blood. The protocol was immunoSEQ multiplex PCR, while the TCRdb copy is restricted to in-frame clones and leaves out a portion. This table holds around 84,000 clones, 80% to 90% found once. Specimen: blood. These receptors were obtained from a person between 18 and 75 years old in good health.

The rearrangement uses TRBV7-9 and TRBJ1-3, with D tentatively TRBD1 (6 bases). V was clipped by 1 base and J by 4 bases, with 11 bases between them. CDR1 and CDR2 (germline): SEHNR, FQNEAQ (reference sequence). The CDR3 has 15 amino acids. In nucleotides, the CDR3 is TGTGCCAGCAGCTTAGTGCAGGGGAAAGGAAACACCATATATTTT. Encoded protein: CASSLVQGKGNTIYF.

The chain recombines TRBV11-2 with TRBJ1-1, with D tentatively TRBD1 (5 bases). Germline CDR1 and CDR2: SGHAT and FQNNGV. The V gene lost 3 bases and the J gene lost 1 base, with 24 bases spanning the gap. This CDR3 is 19 amino acids long. Here the CDR3 reads CASSFFRFAGRKTNTEAFF. The CDR3 DNA sequence: TGTGCCAGCAGCTTTTTTCGTTTCGCGGGACGGAAGACGAACACTGAAGCTTTCTTT.

This sequence joins TRBV5-1 and TRBJ2-7, with D maybe TRBD1 (6 bases). Germline V lookup: CDR1 SGHRS, CDR2 YFSETQ. CDR3 length: 14 amino acids. V dropped 0 bases and J dropped 7 bases, with 14 bases sitting between them. This CDR3 is CASSLELGAREQYF. In DNA, the CDR3 is TGCGCCAGCAGCTTGGAACTGGGGGCGCGGGAGCAGTACTTC.

This clone was seen more than once but under ten times. The chain uses TRBV20-1 and TRBJ1-2; the D is unclear. The CDR3 runs 11 residues. V was clipped by 0 bases and J by 6 bases, with 5 bases between them. Germline loops: CDR1 DFQATT, CDR2 SNEGSKA (reference sequence). CDR3 in DNA: TGCAGTGCTAGAGATAGGGATGGCTACACCTTC. Translated: CSARDRDGYTF.

The rearrangement links TRBV7-9 to TRBJ2-2; the D gene is possibly TRBD2 (5 bases). Germline loops: CDR1 SEHNR, CDR2 FQNEAQ (reference sequence). The CDR3 totals 15 residues. V lost 1 base and J 5 bases, leaving 11 bases between the germline ends. The CDR3 region has the DNA TGTGCCAGCAGCTTAGGGTACGGGGTAACCGGGGAGCTGTTTTTT. This gives the protein CASSLGYGVTGELFF.

In DNA form, the CDR3 reads TGTGCCAGCAGCTGGGGTCGGATGCGGATGGATGAGCAGTTCTTC. Encoded protein: CASSWGRMRMDEQFF. The rearrangement joins TRBV5-4 to TRBJ2-1; no firm D call. CDR3 length: 15 residues. CDR1 is SGHNT, CDR2 YYREEE, per germline (reference sequence). Trimming shortened V by 3 bases and J by 8 bases, and 18 bases separated the two germline ends.

This clone is a singleton in its sample. The V and J genes are TRBV4-3 and TRBJ1-2; tentative D call: TRBD1 (5 bases). Germline CDR1 LGHNA, CDR2 YSLEER. The CDR3 is 15 residues long. V lost 1 base and J lost 8, with 17 bases in between. The CDR3 here is CASSQGVRGAKGYTF. As DNA, the CDR3 is TGCGCCAGCAGCCAAGGTGTACGGGGCGCGAAAGGCTACACCTTC.

As concerns this clone: Other DNA sequences within the sample encode an identical CDR3. The genes are TRBV27 and TRBJ1-5; D is unclear. The ends were cut back, 3 bases at V and 5 bases at J, with 5 bases in the middle. Germline V lookup: CDR1 MNHEY, CDR2 SMNVEV (reference sequence). CDR3 length: 12 residues. The CDR3 nucleotides are TGTGCCAGCAGTTTTAGGGATCAGCCCCAGCATTTT. It translates to CASSFRDQPQHF.

The CDR3 sequence is CASSLGPQGQTEAFF. CDR3 DNA sequence: TGTGCCAGCAGCTTAGGTCCCCAGGGGCAGACTGAAGCTTTCTTT. This chain links TRBV7-9 with TRBJ1-1; a weak D match, TRBD1 (6 bases). Germline lookup yields CDR1 SEHNR and CDR2 FQNEAQ (reference sequence). The CDR3 has 15 residues. V was cut by 1 base and J by 5 bases, with 14 bases left in between.

The chain employs TRBV7-9 and TRBJ1-5; D gene uncertain. Germline V gives CDR1 SEHNR, CDR2 FQNEAQ (reference sequence). V dropped 2 bases and J dropped 1 base, with 6 bases sitting between them. This CDR3 is 14 amino acids long. CDR3 residues: CASSLSISNQPQHF. DNA for the CDR3: TGTGCCAGCAGCTTATCAATCAGCAATCAGCCCCAGCATTTT.

This clone has just one count. This rearrangement joins TRBV19 to TRBJ1-4, with 8 nucleotides matching TRBD1. The CDR3 length is 20 residues. The junction had 20 bases not matched to a gene; V was cut back by 1 base and J by 7 bases. Germline V gene sequence: CDR1 LNHDA, CDR2 SQIVND (reference sequence). DNA of the CDR3: TGTGCCAGTAGTATAGCTTTCCGGACAGGGAATAGAGTCGACGGTGAAAAACTGTTTTTT. Its translation is CASSIAFRTGNRVDGEKLFF.

This rearrangement joins TRBV11-3 to TRBJ2-7, with D unresolved. V was clipped by 5 bases and J by 3 bases, with 11 bases between them. The length of the CDR3 is 13 residues. Germline CDR1 SGHNT, CDR2 YENEEA. CDR3: CASSPGPLYEQYF. CDR3 coding DNA: TGTGCCAGCAGCCCCGGGCCCCTCTACGAGCAGTACTTC.

The rearrangement joins TRBV12-5 to TRBJ1-2, with a possible D match to TRBD1 (6 bases). V was cut by 2 bases and J by 6 bases, with 22 bases left in between. Germline CDR1 and CDR2: LGHNT and FRNRAP. CDR3 length: 17 residues. CDR3 loop: CASGLPPRRQGSHGYTF. DNA for the CDR3: TGTGCTAGTGGTTTGCCCCCCAGGCGGCAGGGGAGCCATGGCTACACCTTC.

The gene calls are TRBV19 and TRBJ1-2; D might be TRBD1 (5 bases). Germline assignment: CDR1 LNHDA and CDR2 SQIVND (reference sequence). Deletions cut 1 base from V and 2 bases from J, with 11 bases between. There are 15 residues in the CDR3. The CDR3 DNA reads as TGTGCCAGTAGTATAGCCGGGGGGGAGAACTATGGCTACACCTTC. It encodes CASSIAGGENYGYTF.

The chain recombines TRBV5-1 with TRBJ1-2; 7 bases fit TRBD1. V gave up 2 bases and J gave up 4 bases; unmatched junction bases: 11. The CDR3 extends over 16 amino acids. The V gene's germline CDR1 is SGHRS and CDR2 YFSETQ. CDR3 sequence reads: CASSLSGTDGAYGYTF. Here the CDR3 DNA reads TGCGCCAGCAGCTTATCCGGGACAGATGGAGCCTATGGCTACACCTTC. The complete variable domain, with remaining parts taken from reference TRBV5-1 and TRBJ1-2, reads KAGVTQTPRYLIKTRGQQVTLSCSPISGHRSVSWYQQTPGQGLQFLFEYFSETQRNKGNFPGRFSGRQFSNSRSEMNVSTLELGDSALYLCASSLSGTDGAYGYTFGSGTRLTVV.

The CDR3 region has the DNA TGTGCCAGCAGCCTGAGGACAGGGGACTATGGCTACACCTTC. It yields the protein CASSLRTGDYGYTF. V gene TRBV7-6 combines with J gene TRBJ1-2; 9 nucleotides line up with TRBD1. From germline, CDR1 is SGHVS and CDR2 FNYEAQ. The CDR3 contains 14 residues. The ends lost 5 bases at V and 3 bases at J; junction bases unmatched: 4.

V gene TRBV5-6 combines with J gene TRBJ2-6, with D perhaps TRBD2 (5 bases). V lost 0 bases, J lost 0 bases, and 13 bases lay in between. The V gene's germline CDR1 is SGHDT and CDR2 YYEEEE. This CDR3 region has 18 residues. DNA for the CDR3: TGTGCCAGCAGCTTGGGGCTGGGAACTAGCTCTGGGGCCAACGTCCTGACTTTC. It translates to CASSLGLGTSSGANVLTF.

This sequence joins TRBV7-9 and TRBJ1-1; D gene unclear. V was pared by 1 base and J by 0 bases, with 12 bases between. The CDR3 loop spans 16 amino acids. The V gene's germline CDR1 is SEHNR and CDR2 FQNEAQ (reference sequence). Here the CDR3 reads CASSLGGWVMNTEAFF. DNA of the CDR3: TGTGCCAGCAGCTTAGGAGGTTGGGTCATGAACACTGAAGCTTTCTTT.

As to this clone: The same CDR3 is also encoded by other DNA sequences in this sample. CDR3 DNA sequence: TGTGCCAGCAGCCTAGGACTAGCGGATTACAATGAGCAGTTCTTC. Its translation: CASSLGLADYNEQFF. The chain combines TRBV7-3 with TRBJ2-1, with 10 bases lining up with TRBD2. Germline CDR1 and CDR2: SGHTA and FQGTGA. After removal of 5 bases from V and 4 bases from J, the junction contained 5 bases not matched to a gene. The CDR3 consists of 15 residues.

This clone was observed a few times. This chain uses TRBV2 with TRBJ1-2; D remains ambiguous. CDR3 length: 12 amino acids. The V end was cut by 5 bases, the J end by 8 bases, with 12 bases between. CDR1 SNHLY and CDR2 FYNNEI come from the germline V gene. The CDR3 DNA follows: TGTGCCAGCAGTATGGAGACGGGAGGCTACACCTTC. Translated, it gives CASSMETGGYTF.

CDR3 nucleotides: TGTGCCATCACAACTGGGCACCAGGGTAACACTGAAGCTTTCTTT. Amino acids: CAITTGHQGNTEAFF. This chain links TRBV10-3 with TRBJ1-1; a weak D match, TRBD1 (5 bases). V was pared by 7 bases and J by 2 bases, with 17 bases between. Looked up from germline, CDR1 is ENHRY and CDR2 is SYGVKD. The CDR3 has 15 residues.

This chain links TRBV11-2 with TRBJ2-1; 8 nucleotides match TRBD2. V gave up 1 base and J gave up 6 bases; unmatched junction bases: 11. The CDR3 sequence is 17 residues long. Germline CDR1 is SGHAT and CDR2 is FQNNGV. CDR3 amino acids: CASSLGSLAGYGNEQFF. The CDR3 DNA is TGTGCCAGCAGCTTAGGTTCCCTAGCGGGTTATGGCAATGAGCAGTTCTTC.

The chain is built from TRBV5-5 and TRBJ1-3, with D possibly matching TRBD1 (6 bases). The CDR3 is made up of 18 amino acids. V gave up 4 bases and J gave up 3 bases, with 23 bases separating them. Germline V gene data show CDR1 as SGHKS and CDR2 as YYEKEE (reference sequence). CDR3 coding DNA: TGTGCCAGCAGCCATTTATCGTCGGTACAGGGACATGGAAACACCATATATTTT. This encodes CASSHLSSVQGHGNTIYF.

In this sample, this clone turned up once. The CDR3 DNA is TGTGCCATCGGTGGGACAGGGATGACTGAAGCTTTCTTT. Residues: CAIGGTGMTEAFF. The chain joins TRBV10-3 to TRBJ1-1; 9 positions match TRBD1. Germline CDR1 ENHRY, CDR2 SYGVKD. The CDR3 spans 13 residues. With 8 bases clipped from V and 5 bases from J, the junction kept 6 bases outside the gene matches.

The rearrangement uses TRBV5-4 and TRBJ1-2; the match to TRBD1 covers 9 bases. The ends lost 4 bases at V and 5 bases at J; junction bases unmatched: 9. The CDR3 is made up of 15 amino acids. Germline values: CDR1 SGHNT, CDR2 YYREEE (reference sequence). The CDR3 here is CASSPRDRVFYGYTF. CDR3 bases: TGTGCCAGCAGCCCCCGGGACAGGGTTTTTTATGGCTACACCTTC.

V gene TRBV1 combines with J gene TRBJ1-2; the table's D call, TRBD1, was not checked against the DNA. TRBV1 is designated a pseudogene. This CDR3 has 18 amino acids. DNA of the CDR3: TGCACCAGCAGCCAAACCTCACCACTGACAGGACCCAACTATGGCTACACCTTC. This gives the protein CTSSQTSPLTGPNYGYTF.

V is TRBV5-6 and J is TRBJ2-3, with 11 bases matching TRBD2. From germline, CDR1 is SGHDT and CDR2 YYEEEE. After removal of 2 bases from V and 4 bases from J, the junction contained 6 bases not matched to a gene. The CDR3 is 16 amino acids. The CDR3 nucleotides are TGTGCCAGCAGCTTTATAGCGGGAGGGCTCCCAGATACGCAGTATTTT. Amino acid sequence: CASSFIAGGLPDTQYF.

This clone was detected a few times. The CDR3 protein is CSASGRDEQFF. Here the CDR3 DNA reads TGCAGTGCTAGTGGGCGGGATGAGCAGTTCTTC. The V and J genes are TRBV20-1 and TRBJ2-1, with D possibly being TRBD2 (5 bases). Germline CDR1 reads DFQATT; CDR2 reads SNEGSKA (reference sequence). This CDR3 contains 11 residues. The ends were cut back, 3 bases at V and 8 bases at J, with 8 bases in the middle.